The 2 T cell receptor beta chains in this list originate from one sample, sequenced in a study of blood T cell repertoires in COVID-19. Produced via immunoSEQ multiplex PCR; TCRdb's table is partial and in-frame only. The table includes a few hundred thousand clones, around 83% detected once. What was sequenced was peripheral blood. Receptors originate from a woman aged 35 to 49 who had recovered from COVID-19.

This chain joins TRBV7-2 and TRBJ2-6, with TRBD2 matching 7 bases. The V gene's germline CDR1 is SGHTA and CDR2 FQGNSA. The CDR3 has 16 amino acids. The J segment lost 4 bases and the V segment lost 2 bases, leaving 5 bases of the junction unmatched. CDR3 region: CASSLWGGTGANVLTF. The CDR3 bases are TGTGCCAGCAGCTTATGGGGGGGGACCGGGGCCAACGTCCTGACTTTC.

The genes are TRBV27 and TRBJ2-7; D is perhaps TRBD2 (5 bases). The CDR3 spans 13 residues. CDR1 and CDR2 (germline): MNHEY, SMNVEV (reference sequence). V shed 1 base and J shed 5 bases, with 9 bases lying between them. CDR3 sequence (DNA): TGTGCCAGCAGTTTATTTCTCGGGAACGAGCAGTACTTC. Protein product: CASSLFLGNEQYF.